This record covers a single TCR beta chain. What it recognizes is unknown. This specimen comes from a study of T-cell memory formation after mild COVID-19. About the research overall: For the most part, TCR clusters were specific to one donor. Overall study findings and caveats: Contracting CD4+ clones sat mainly in CM and EM; CD8+ in EMRA. Clones contracting day 15 to 85 were balanced CD4/CD8; later expanders leaned CD4+.

Using constant-segment primers, 5'RACE produced TCR alpha and TCR beta cDNA libraries carrying sample barcodes and UMIs. TCRdb recomputed calls from the 5' RACE reads with MiXCR, one row per CDR3 protein. The sample comprises approximately 350,000 distinct CDR3 sequences, roughly 14% of which are singletons, and 20% to 25% rests with the top ten. This CDR3 contains 13 residues. Germline lookup yields CDR1 MNHEY and CDR2 SVGAGI. V was trimmed by 6 bases and J by 6 bases, leaving 12 bases between them. This clonotype was obtained from a man between 18 and 35 years old who had mild COVID-19 (a few samples of this study predate the infection). Cell type and time point are not known. This chain uses TRBV6-5 with TRBJ1-5, with no clear D. Sequenced sample: PBMCs or a T cell subset sorted from them (not recorded which). This CDR3 is CASRGSAGQPQHF. The CDR3 region has the DNA TGTGCCAGCAGGGGGTCAGCTGGTCAGCCCCAGCATTTT.